This TCR beta chain was recorded in a study of T cell changes during pregnancy in multiple sclerosis. The CDR3 covers 13 residues. J was trimmed by 7 bases and V by 1 base; bases with no gene match: 3. The germline CDR1 and CDR2 sequences are LGHNT and FRNRAP. The method was immunoSEQ multiplex PCR; TCRdb's version includes in-frame clones alone and lacks a portion of them. The sample shows some 36,000 clones, approximately 91% of them seen only once. The gene calls are TRBV12-5 and TRBJ1-2; 7 bases line up with TRBD1. This sample comprised CD4+ T cells from peripheral blood mononuclear cells, obtained in the second trimester of pregnancy. This receptor was obtained from a female donor with multiple sclerosis, enrolled in a pregnancy study. CDR3 in DNA: TGTGCTAGTGGTTTGGGACAGGGTGGTGGCTACACCTTC. Its translation is CASGLGQGGGYTF. The entire variable domain, with the rest obtained from reference TRBV12-5 and TRBJ1-2, is as follows: DARVTQTPRHKVTEMGQEVTMRCQPILGHNTVFWYRQTMMQGLELLAYFRNRAPLDDSGMPKDRFSAEMPDATLATLKIQPSEPRDSAVYFCASGLGQGGGYTFGSGTRLTVV.